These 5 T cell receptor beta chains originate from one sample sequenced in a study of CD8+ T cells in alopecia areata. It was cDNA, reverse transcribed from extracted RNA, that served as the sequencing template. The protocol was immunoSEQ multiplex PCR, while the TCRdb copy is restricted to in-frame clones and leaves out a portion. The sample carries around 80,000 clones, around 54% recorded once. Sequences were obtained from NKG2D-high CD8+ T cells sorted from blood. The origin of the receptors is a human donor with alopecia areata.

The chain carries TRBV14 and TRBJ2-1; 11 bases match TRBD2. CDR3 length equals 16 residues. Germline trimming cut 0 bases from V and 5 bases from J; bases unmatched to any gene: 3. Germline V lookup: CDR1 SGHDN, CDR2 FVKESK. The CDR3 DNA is TGTGCCAGCAGCCAAGATCCTAGCGGGGGGAACAATGAGCAGTTCTTC. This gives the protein CASSQDPSGGNNEQFF.

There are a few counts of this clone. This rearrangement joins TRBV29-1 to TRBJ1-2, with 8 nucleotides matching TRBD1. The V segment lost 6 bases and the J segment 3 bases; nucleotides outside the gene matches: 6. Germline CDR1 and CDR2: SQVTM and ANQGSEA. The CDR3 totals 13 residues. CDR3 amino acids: CSVSGGMDYGYTF. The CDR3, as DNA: TGCAGCGTGTCAGGGGGCATGGACTATGGCTACACCTTC.

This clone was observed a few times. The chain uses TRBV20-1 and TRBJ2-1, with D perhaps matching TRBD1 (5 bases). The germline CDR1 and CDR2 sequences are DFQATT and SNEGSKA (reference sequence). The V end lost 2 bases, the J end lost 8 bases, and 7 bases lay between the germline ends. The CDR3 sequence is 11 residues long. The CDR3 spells CSARQGDEQFF. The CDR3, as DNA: TGCAGTGCTAGACAGGGTGATGAGCAGTTCTTC.

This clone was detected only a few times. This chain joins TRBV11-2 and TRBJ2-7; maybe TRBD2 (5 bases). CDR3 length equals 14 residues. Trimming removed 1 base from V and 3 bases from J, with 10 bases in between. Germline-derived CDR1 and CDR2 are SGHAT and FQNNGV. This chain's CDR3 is CASSLAYGGYEQYF. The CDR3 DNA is TGTGCCAGCAGCTTAGCCTACGGAGGCTACGAGCAGTACTTC.

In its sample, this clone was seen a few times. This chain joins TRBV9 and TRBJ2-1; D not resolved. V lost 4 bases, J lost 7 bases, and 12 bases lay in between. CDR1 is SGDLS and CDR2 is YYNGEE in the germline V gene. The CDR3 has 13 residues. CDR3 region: CASSFRGMNEQFF. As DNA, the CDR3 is TGTGCCAGCAGCTTTAGAGGAATGAATGAGCAGTTCTTC.